The clone carrying this T cell receptor (beta chain) has just a few counts. Its antigen remains unidentified. The sample comes from a study of metastatic and nonmetastatic thyroid tumors. Overall study context: Repertoires were compared across blood and tumor or nodule tissue from malignant and benign thyroid patients.

All patients were treatment-naive before thyroid surgery. Overall study findings and caveats: Benign nodules were reported to have significantly lower TCR beta diversity than malignant thyroid tumors, in blood and tumor.

Original processing methods: In papillary thyroid cancer, a distant-metastasis classifier was built using CDR3 differences across clinicopathological groups. Through MiXCR, TCRdb re-clonotyped the PCR reads. TCRdb's processing, not the study's, gives the V and J calls here. The data contain 21,000 or so clones, 9% to 15% of them singletons. The V end lost 3 bases, the J end lost 7 bases, and 6 bases lay between the germline ends. CDR3 length: 12 residues. Material for sequencing was blood. The chain has TRBV12-3 or TRBV12-4 and TRBJ2-2; no firm D call. The receptor was isolated from a male donor with papillary thyroid cancer or a benign thyroid nodule (not recorded which). Some clones in this sample may be carry-over from other donors' samples. DNA of the CDR3: TGTGCCAGCAGTTTCAGTGGCGGGGAGCTGTTTTTT. Translated: CASSFSGGELFF.